The rows below give T cell receptor beta chains drawn from one sample of a study of TIL therapy for anti-PD-1-resistant metastatic lung cancer. Generated by immunoSEQ multiplex PCR, the TCRdb table keeps only in-frame clones and is missing some. This table has just under 60,000 clones, roughly 69% appearing once. Sequences were derived from blood, sampled at baseline. The receptors were sampled from a person aged 25 to 80 with non-small cell lung cancer. CDR3s include the opening cysteine and the closing phenylalanine or tryptophan. Fields, in order: D gene, clone size, V gene, J gene, CDR3 DNA, CDR3 protein. The D gene is left open where the match is weak. The size entry is marked missing in some rows and otherwise reads once, few, many or a size class.

d_call: TRBD1
clone_size: once
v_call: TRBV6-5
j_call: TRBJ1-3
cdr3_nt: TGTGCCAGCAGTCGGACAGGCGGAAACACCATATATTTT
cdr3_aa: CASSRTGGNTIYF

d_call: .
clone_size: .
v_call: TRBV5-1
j_call: TRBJ2-1
cdr3_nt: TGCGCCAGCAGCTTTAGTGGGAGGCAAGGCAATGAGCAGTTCTTC
cdr3_aa: CASSFSGRQGNEQFF

d_call: .
clone_size: few
v_call: TRBV28
j_call: TRBJ1-5
cdr3_nt: TGTGCCAGCATAGGCAGAAAATATCAGCCCCAGCATTTT
cdr3_aa: CASIGRKYQPQHF

d_call: TRBD1
clone_size: few
v_call: TRBV10-3
j_call: TRBJ2-5
cdr3_nt: TGTGCCATAGGAAGTCTTACAGGGGAAGAGACCCAGTACTTC
cdr3_aa: CAIGSLTGEETQYF

d_call: TRBD2
clone_size: .
v_call: TRBV15
j_call: TRBJ2-1
cdr3_nt: TGTGCCACCACCCCGGGACTAGCGAGATACTACAATGAGCAGTTCTTC
cdr3_aa: CATTPGLARYYNEQFF

d_call: .
clone_size: .
v_call: TRBV29-1
j_call: TRBJ1-2
cdr3_nt: TGCAGCGTTGAGGACAGCCACTATGGCTACACCTTC
cdr3_aa: CSVEDSHYGYTF

d_call: TRBD2
clone_size: once
v_call: TRBV5-1
j_call: TRBJ2-1
cdr3_nt: TGCGCCAGCAGCTCGACTCGGGCTAGCGGGCAAAACAATGAGCAGTTCTTC
cdr3_aa: CASSSTRASGQNNEQFF

d_call: .
clone_size: few
v_call: TRBV5-1
j_call: TRBJ1-1
cdr3_nt: TGCGCCAGCAGCCCCGTGGTCGGAGGGACTGAAGCTTTCTTT
cdr3_aa: CASSPVVGGTEAFF

d_call: TRBD1
clone_size: .
v_call: TRBV19
j_call: TRBJ2-5
cdr3_nt: TGTGCCAGTGGACAGGGAACCGAGACCCAGTACTTC
cdr3_aa: CASGQGTETQYF

d_call: .
clone_size: .
v_call: TRBV28
j_call: TRBJ2-2
cdr3_nt: TGTGCCAGCAGTTTGGGGACCACCGGGGAGCTGTTTTTT
cdr3_aa: CASSLGTTGELFF

d_call: .
clone_size: .
v_call: TRBV6-4
j_call: TRBJ2-7
cdr3_nt: TGTGCCAGCAGCGAACAGACAGGCTCCTACGAGCAGTACTTC
cdr3_aa: CASSEQTGSYEQYF

d_call: .
clone_size: .
v_call: TRBV5-4
j_call: TRBJ2-3
cdr3_nt: TGTGCCAGCAGACCCCAGACAGGAATAACAGATACGCAGTATTTT
cdr3_aa: CASRPQTGITDTQYF

d_call: TRBD2
clone_size: .
v_call: TRBV5-6
j_call: TRBJ2-5
cdr3_nt: TGTGCCAGCAGCCTTAGCGGGGGCGAGACCCAGTACTTC
cdr3_aa: CASSLSGGETQYF

d_call: TRBD1
clone_size: .
v_call: TRBV5-1
j_call: TRBJ1-2
cdr3_nt: TGCGCCAGCAGCCCTTCGACAGGGTCCGGCTACACCTTC
cdr3_aa: CASSPSTGSGYTF

d_call: TRBD1
clone_size: .
v_call: TRBV30
j_call: TRBJ2-1
cdr3_nt: TGTGCCTGGAGTTCCGGACAGGGATTAGATGAGCAGTTCTTC
cdr3_aa: CAWSSGQGLDEQFF

d_call: .
clone_size: few
v_call: TRBV18
j_call: TRBJ1-4
cdr3_nt: TGTGCCAGCTCAAGGGCGGCTAATGAAAAACTGTTTTTT
cdr3_aa: CASSRAANEKLFF

d_call: .
clone_size: .
v_call: TRBV7-9
j_call: TRBJ1-6
cdr3_nt: TGTGCCAGCAGCTTAGAGTCACCCCTCCACTTT
cdr3_aa: CASSLESPLHF

d_call: .
clone_size: .
v_call: TRBV6-6
j_call: TRBJ1-4
cdr3_nt: TGTGCCAGCAGTACACCGGGACTAGGGGAAGAAAAACTGTTTTTT
cdr3_aa: CASSTPGLGEEKLFF

d_call: .
clone_size: .
v_call: TRBV30
j_call: TRBJ2-7
cdr3_nt: TGTGCCTGGAGTGTCGGCCGACTGGGTAGCTCCTACGAGCAGTACTTC
cdr3_aa: CAWSVGRLGSSYEQYF

d_call: .
clone_size: .
v_call: TRBV28
j_call: TRBJ1-1
cdr3_nt: TGTGCCAGCAGTCCGCCATATTGGACGGCGAACACTGAAGCTTTCTTT
cdr3_aa: CASSPPYWTANTEAFF

d_call: TRBD2
clone_size: few
v_call: TRBV7-3
j_call: TRBJ2-7
cdr3_nt: TGTGCCAGCAGCCCTAGCGGGGGCTACGAGCAGTACTTC
cdr3_aa: CASSPSGGYEQYF

d_call: .
clone_size: once
v_call: TRBV6-6
j_call: TRBJ1-2
cdr3_nt: TGTGCCAGCAGGCAACGGTTGGCGGGCGCTAACTATGGCTACACCTTC
cdr3_aa: CASRQRLAGANYGYTF

d_call: .
clone_size: once
v_call: TRBV7-2
j_call: TRBJ2-6
cdr3_nt: TGTGCCAGCAGCTCATACTACCTGAGCTCTGGGGCCAACGTCCTGACTTTC
cdr3_aa: CASSSYYLSSGANVLTF

d_call: TRBD2
clone_size: few
v_call: TRBV30
j_call: TRBJ2-1
cdr3_nt: TGTGCCTGGAGTCCCGGGGGGGCCCAAGTAGGTGAGCAGTTCTTC
cdr3_aa: CAWSPGGAQVGEQFF

d_call: TRBD2
clone_size: .
v_call: TRBV4-2
j_call: TRBJ2-3
cdr3_nt: TGTGCCAGCAGCCTGACTAGCGGAACAGATACGCAGTATTTT
cdr3_aa: CASSLTSGTDTQYF

d_call: .
clone_size: .
v_call: TRBV4-1
j_call: TRBJ1-1
cdr3_nt: TGCGCCAGCAGCCCTCAAACAGGTTTCGGGAACACTGAAGCTTTCTTT
cdr3_aa: CASSPQTGFGNTEAFF

d_call: TRBD1
clone_size: .
v_call: TRBV5-1
j_call: TRBJ2-1
cdr3_nt: TGCGCCAGCAGTGGGACAGGTCTACATACGTCGAACACCTACAATGAGCAGTTCTTC
cdr3_aa: CASSGTGLHTSNTYNEQFF

d_call: TRBD2
clone_size: .
v_call: TRBV6-1
j_call: TRBJ2-3
cdr3_nt: TGTGCCAGCAAATCACTAGCGGGGGCTACAGATACGCAGTATTTT
cdr3_aa: CASKSLAGATDTQYF

d_call: .
clone_size: .
v_call: TRBV28
j_call: TRBJ1-2
cdr3_nt: TGTGCCAGCAGTGCCCCAGGGGTGGGCCGCGACTATGGCTACACCTTC
cdr3_aa: CASSAPGVGRDYGYTF

d_call: .
clone_size: .
v_call: TRBV21-1
j_call: TRBJ1-5
cdr3_nt: TGTGCCAGCAGCTATCGGACAGGGGGCGGCAATCAGCCCCAGCATTTT
cdr3_aa: CASSYRTGGGNQPQHF

d_call: .
clone_size: .
v_call: TRBV7-2
j_call: TRBJ2-1
cdr3_nt: TGTGCCAGCAGTTTCACTAGTTTTGGCAATGAGCAGTTCTTC
cdr3_aa: CASSFTSFGNEQFF

d_call: TRBD2
clone_size: few
v_call: TRBV6-5
j_call: TRBJ2-7
cdr3_nt: TGTGCCAGCAGCTTCGCCAGCGGGAGGGCCCGGGAGCAGTACTTC
cdr3_aa: CASSFASGRAREQYF

d_call: .
clone_size: few
v_call: TRBV6-4
j_call: TRBJ2-7
cdr3_nt: TGTGCCACCCCTAGAGACGAGCAGTACTTC
cdr3_aa: CATPRDEQYF

d_call: .
clone_size: .
v_call: TRBV7-9
j_call: TRBJ2-3
cdr3_nt: TGTGCCAGCAGCGCGTCGGGGGAAAGCACAGATACGCAGTATTTT
cdr3_aa: CASSASGESTDTQYF

d_call: TRBD2
clone_size: .
v_call: TRBV5-1
j_call: TRBJ2-1
cdr3_nt: TGCGCCAGCAGCTTGGTGCCAGCGGGGGGATACAATGAGCAGTTCTTC
cdr3_aa: CASSLVPAGGYNEQFF

d_call: .
clone_size: .
v_call: TRBV5-1
j_call: TRBJ1-3
cdr3_nt: TGCGCCAGCAGCTCCGGACCGCTCTCTGGAAACACCATATATTTT
cdr3_aa: CASSSGPLSGNTIYF

d_call: .
clone_size: .
v_call: TRBV6-1
j_call: TRBJ2-5
cdr3_nt: TGTGCCAGCAGTGAAGGATACTTCCAAGAGACCCAGTACTTC
cdr3_aa: CASSEGYFQETQYF

d_call: .
clone_size: .
v_call: TRBV15
j_call: TRBJ2-7
cdr3_nt: TGTGCCACCAGCCAGGGTTACGAGCAGTACTTC
cdr3_aa: CATSQGYEQYF